The 20 T cell receptor beta chains in this list originate from one sample, sequenced in a study of post-analysis software for immune sequencing data. Findings and limits, study-wide: Patients had higher frequencies than controls of five or six TRBV segments, including TRBV5-6, TRBV5-1 and TRBV20-1.

The antigens of these receptors remain unknown. Prepared libraries of TCR beta cDNA carried unique molecular identifiers. TCRdb called the PCR reads again in MiXCR, with one record for every CDR3 protein. The sample includes about 620,000 distinct CDR3 sequences, 44% of them seen just once. The sample comprised blood. The source of these receptors is a girl aged 10 to 17 with multiple sclerosis.

This chain uses TRBV20-1 with TRBJ2-7, with D perhaps TRBD1 (5 bases). The DNA end is a closer match to TRBJ2-5, so the J assignment may be wrong. The V gene's germline CDR1 is DFQATT and CDR2 SNEGSKA (reference sequence). This CDR3 has 14 residues. Written as DNA, the CDR3 is TGCAGTGCTAGAGCACTGCAGGGTCGGGAGACCCAGTACTTC. Its protein is CSARALQGRETQYF.

This clonotype was recorded a few times. V gene TRBV7-2 combines with J gene TRBJ2-7; TRBD2 aligns across 11 bases. The DNA end favors TRBJ2-5, so the J call may be wrong. Germline lookup yields CDR1 SGHTA and CDR2 FQGNSA. This CDR3 is 16 amino acids long. The CDR3 spells CASSGVAGGFRETQYF. DNA for the CDR3: TGTGCCAGCAGCGGCGTAGCGGGGGGGTTCCGAGAGACCCAGTACTTC.

The chain combines TRBV6-5 with TRBJ2-1; 10 positions agree with TRBD2. The CDR3 covers 15 residues. Germline V gives CDR1 MNHEY, CDR2 SVGAGI. The ends lost 11 bases at V and 8 bases at J; junction bases unmatched: 15. The CDR3 loop reads CAVAGLAGVIHEQFF. The CDR3 nucleotides are TGTGCCGTTGCCGGGCTAGCGGGGGTTATCCATGAGCAGTTCTTC.

By sample share, this clonotype is medium-sized (0.01 to 0.1%). The chain employs TRBV12-3 or TRBV12-4 and TRBJ2-5, with D uncertain. V was clipped by 3 bases and J by 2 bases, with 10 bases between them. The CDR3 covers 14 residues. The CDR3 is CASSLGRIQETQYF. The CDR3 DNA is TGTGCCAGCAGTTTGGGAAGAATTCAAGAGACCCAGTACTTC.

This clonotype was picked up a small number of times. The V and J genes are TRBV25-1 and TRBJ1-2; a possible D gene is TRBD1 (6 bases). Germline loops: CDR1 MGHDK, CDR2 SYGVNS. The CDR3 is 14 residues long. Deletions cut 8 bases from V and 3 bases from J, with 16 bases between. CDR3 loop: CASGGAQDYYGYTF. CDR3 DNA: TGTGCCAGCGGGGGGGCCCAGGATTACTATGGCTACACCTTC.

This clonotype was detected a few times. The gene calls are TRBV9 and TRBJ2-7; unclear D gene. CDR1 is SGDLS, CDR2 YYNGEE, per germline. There are 14 residues in the CDR3. With 0 bases removed from V and 1 base from J, the gap between germline ends came to 8 bases. In nucleotides, the CDR3 is TGTGCCAGCAGCGTAGGGTGGGAATCCTACGAGCAGTACTTC. Encoded protein: CASSVGWESYEQYF.

This clonotype was found a few times. The chain has TRBV7-2 and TRBJ2-7; D is unresolved. The last part of the DNA fits TRBJ2-5 better; the J call may be wrong. The CDR3 has 13 residues. Germline CDR1 reads SGHTA; CDR2 reads FQGNSA. Here the CDR3 reads CASSLGSLETQYF. CDR3 DNA: TGTGCCAGCAGCTTAGGGAGTTTGGAGACCCAGTACTTC.

This clonotype was observed a handful of times. V is TRBV7-9 and J is TRBJ2-5; 7 bases agree with TRBD2. The V gene end was trimmed by 5 bases and the J gene end by 11 bases; junction bases not matched to a gene: 17. Germline values: CDR1 SEHNR, CDR2 FQNEAQ (reference sequence). This CDR3 spans 15 amino acids. The CDR3 DNA follows: TGTGCCAGCAGCGGAAGACTAGCAACGCCCCCTTCACAGTACTTC. Translated, it gives CASSGRLATPPSQYF.

J is TRBJ2-7 and V is TRBV5-1, with 9 bases matching TRBD1. The end of the DNA fits TRBJ2-5 better, so the J call may be wrong. Per germline, CDR1 SGHRS and CDR2 YFSETQ. CDR3 size: 15 residues. CDR3 protein: CASSDQQGARETQYF. CDR3 bases: TGCGCCAGCAGCGATCAACAGGGGGCAAGGGAGACCCAGTACTTC.

V and J are TRBV6-1 and TRBJ1-5; unclear D gene. Per the germline V gene, CDR1 is MNHNS and CDR2 is SASEGT. The CDR3 is 13 amino acids. The V gene lost 2 bases and the J gene lost 4 bases, with 6 bases spanning the gap. The CDR3 is CASSEFPNQPQHF. CDR3 bases: TGTGCCAGCAGTGAATTCCCGAATCAGCCCCAGCATTTT.

This chain uses TRBV20-1 with TRBJ1-4; TRBD1 matches at 8 bases. The germline V gene has CDR1 DFQATT and CDR2 SNEGSKA (reference sequence). J was trimmed by 7 bases and V by 4 bases; bases with no gene match: 5. This CDR3 has 13 amino acids. CDR3 protein: CSAKGGQAEKLFF. The CDR3 DNA follows: TGCAGTGCTAAAGGGGGACAGGCTGAAAAACTGTTTTTT.

The rearrangement uses TRBV9 and TRBJ2-7; D not certain. Germline values: CDR1 SGDLS, CDR2 YYNGEE. The CDR3 runs to 17 residues. The V end was cut by 2 bases, the J end by 6 bases, with 24 bases between. DNA for the CDR3: TGTGCCAGCAGCGTCGGTCAATGGAGCTCCCTGTGGGGCGAGCAGTACTTC. Translating gives CASSVGQWSSLWGEQYF.

V gene TRBV13 combines with J gene TRBJ2-5; 8 bases map to TRBD1. The J call is in doubt because the DNA end fits TRBJ2-7 better. Looked up from germline, CDR1 is PRHDT and CDR2 is FYEKMQ (reference sequence). This CDR3 contains 15 residues. As DNA, the CDR3 is TGTGCCAGCAGCTTGGGGACAGGCGTTGGCTACGAGCAGTACTTC. Translated, it gives CASSLGTGVGYEQYF.

The chain recombines TRBV6-5 with TRBJ1-1; 7 nucleotides align to TRBD1. The CDR3 runs 14 residues. In germline, CDR1 is MNHEY, CDR2 SVGAGI. The J segment lost 3 bases and the V segment lost 6 bases, leaving 7 bases of the junction unmatched. As DNA, the CDR3 is TGTGCCAGCAGGACAGGGCCTTCGCACACTGAAGCTTTCTTT. Residues: CASRTGPSHTEAFF.

The gene calls are TRBV6-1 and TRBJ2-7, with 10 nucleotides matching TRBD2. Germline V gives CDR1 MNHNS, CDR2 SASEGT. The ends lost 7 bases at V and 6 bases at J; junction bases unmatched: 6. The CDR3 length is 13 residues. This CDR3 reads CASKVLAGAEQYF. The CDR3 region has the DNA TGTGCCAGCAAGGTTCTAGCGGGAGCCGAGCAGTACTTC.

DNA of the CDR3: TGTGCCATCAGTGAGGAAACTAGTTTGGCCGGGGAGCTGTTTTTT. This sequence encodes CAISEETSLAGELFF. The chain employs TRBV10-3 and TRBJ2-2, with a weak D call TRBD2 (5 bases). There are 15 residues in the CDR3. V dropped 2 bases and J dropped 6 bases, with 13 bases sitting between them. CDR1 ENHRY and CDR2 SYGVKD come from the germline V gene.

The chain has TRBV11-3 and TRBJ2-5; D ambiguous. Trimming removed 5 bases from V and 13 bases from J, with 17 bases in between. Germline V CDR1 and CDR2: SGHNT, YENEEA. This CDR3 contains 12 residues. CDR3 protein: CASSPNVGAPYF. The CDR3, as DNA: TGTGCCAGCAGCCCGAACGTCGGCGCCCCGTACTTC.

The DNA of the CDR3 is TGTGCCAGCAGCAAAGCGGGGACAGGGGGGCAAGAGACCCAGTACTTC. This codes for CASSKAGTGGQETQYF. The chain employs TRBV21-1 and TRBJ2-5; TRBD1 is the table's D call and was not checked against the DNA. TRBV21-1 is annotated as a pseudogene. The CDR3 consists of 16 residues.

This clonotype was observed a single time. The CDR3 DNA follows: TGTGCCAGCAGCATTAGATCGGGGGCTCACTATGGCTACACCTTC. Its translation: CASSIRSGAHYGYTF. The chain has TRBV12-3 or TRBV12-4 and TRBJ1-2, with a possible D match to TRBD1 (6 bases). The CDR3 is 15 residues long. V lost 6 bases, J lost 3 bases, and 17 bases lay in between.

The V gene is TRBV12-3 or TRBV12-4, the J gene TRBJ1-2; tentatively, D is TRBD1 (6 bases). The CDR3 is made up of 14 amino acids. V lost 5 bases and J lost 8, with 18 bases in between. The CDR3 bases are TGTGCCAGCAGTCCCCGCGGGGGGACAAGCGGCTACACCTTC. This codes for CASSPRGGTSGYTF.